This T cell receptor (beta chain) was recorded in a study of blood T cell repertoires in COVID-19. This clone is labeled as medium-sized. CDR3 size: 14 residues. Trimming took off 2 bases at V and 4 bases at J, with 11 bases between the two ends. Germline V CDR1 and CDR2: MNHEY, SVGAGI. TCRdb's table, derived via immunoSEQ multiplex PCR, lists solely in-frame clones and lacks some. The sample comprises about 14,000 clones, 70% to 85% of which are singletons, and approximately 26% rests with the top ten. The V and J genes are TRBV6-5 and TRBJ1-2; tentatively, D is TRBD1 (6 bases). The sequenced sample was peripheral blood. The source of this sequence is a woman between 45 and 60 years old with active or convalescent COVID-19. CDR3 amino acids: CASSYLQGFYGYTF. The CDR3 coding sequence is TGTGCCAGCAGTTACCTACAGGGTTTCTATGGCTACACCTTC.